The T cell receptor beta chain described here comes from a study of blood T cell repertoires in COVID-19. Study information: Samples representing acute and convalescent COVID-19 were sourced from the United States, Italy and Spain. PBMCs, B-cell-depleted T cells, or T cells were the source of the cDNA or gDNA that made up the material.

Using immunoSEQ multiplex PCR, the repertoire was profiled, and TCRdb retains in-frame clones only, with some absent. In the table there are tens of thousands of clones, 86% of which are singletons. The V gene lost 0 bases and the J gene lost 3 bases, with 8 bases spanning the gap. This CDR3 contains 14 residues. Specimen: peripheral blood. This sequence joins TRBV23-1 and TRBJ1-2; D not certain. TRBV23-1 is flagged as an ORF with uncertain function. The TCR was taken from an elderly woman with acute or convalescent COVID-19. In DNA, the CDR3 is TGCGCCAGCAGTCAATCGGGGAGAGACTATGGCTACACCTTC. Translating it yields CASSQSGRDYGYTF.